Presented here are 8 T cell receptor delta chains from one specimen sequenced in a study of Vδ1+ human thymocytes. Findings and limits, study-wide: Thymic TRG and TRD repertoires appeared highly polyclonal.

These TCRs are of unknown antigen specificity. Extracted RNA was reverse transcribed into cDNA. Multiplex PCR used pooled V-gene forward primers and a constant-region reverse primer to amplify CDR3s. TCRdb fed the multiplex PCR reads to CATT. The table includes more than 50,000 delta-chain clones, 15% detected once. Input material: Vdelta1+ gamma-delta thymocytes from the thymus. Noted subset: FACS-sorted CD3+ TCRalphabeta- TCRVdelta1+ TCRVdelta2- thymocytes. These receptors were collected from a boy under three years old who had congenital heart surgery.

This clone showed up just a few times. The chain couples TRDV1 to TRDJ1; 7 bases are shared with TRDD3. The CDR3 runs to 22 residues. Trimming at V came to 3 bases and at J to 0 bases, leaving 25 bases not matched to a gene. Germline V lookup: CDR1 TSWWSYY, CDR2 QGS. The CDR3 sequence: CALGDPPMLGGQRFSYTDKLIF. The CDR3 DNA reads as TGTGCTCTTGGGGACCCTCCTATGCTTGGGGGACAACGCTTCTCATACACCGATAAACTCATCTTT.

As concerns this clone: An end of the junction differs from the germline gene, which may be a read error. The chain carries TRDV1 and TRDJ1, with TRDD3 matching 12 bases. The germline V gene encodes CDR1 TSWWSYY and CDR2 QGS. The CDR3 covers 23 residues. DNA for the CDR3: TGTGCTCTTGGGGAACTTTTGCGGGAATCTACTGGGGGATACATAGGGTACACCTATAAACTCATCTTT. Translating it yields CALGELLRESTGGYIGYTYKLIF.

This chain uses TRDV1 with TRDJ1, with D tentatively TRDD1, TRDD2 or TRDD3 (5 bases each). Trimming took 7 bases from V and 8 from J, leaving 29 bases between them. The length of the CDR3 is 17 residues. Germline CDR1 is TSWWSYY and CDR2 is QGS. The CDR3 loop reads CALVDEGAFPFNRKLIF. The CDR3 DNA reads TGTGCTCTTGTTGATGAGGGGGCTTTCCCCTTCAATAGGAAACTCATCTTT.

This clone was recorded a few times. This same CDR3 is encoded by further DNA sequences in the sample. The J gene is TRDJ1, the V gene TRDV1; D not certain. V was cut by 3 bases and J by 0 bases, with 11 bases left in between. The germline gives CDR1 TSWWSYY, CDR2 QGS. The CDR3 spans 15 residues. CDR3: CALGDSPGYTDKLIF. The CDR3, as DNA: TGTGCTCTTGGGGATTCCCCCGGGTACACCGATAAACTCATCTTT.

Only a few counts were recorded for this clone. At the DNA level, this CDR3 is encoded by other sequences in the same sample as well. The V gene is TRDV1, the J gene TRDJ1, with 13 nucleotides matching TRDD3. Looked up from germline, CDR1 is TSWWSYY and CDR2 is QGS. Unmatched junction bases numbered 4, after V lost 0 bases and J lost 0 bases. The CDR3 is 18 amino acids. The chain's CDR3 is CALGELDWGIRYTDKLIF. CDR3 coding DNA: TGTGCTCTTGGGGAACTGGACTGGGGGATACGCTACACCGATAAACTCATCTTT.

This clone was seen more than once but under ten times. The chain is built from TRDV1 and TRDJ1, with D unclear. Per germline, CDR1 TSWWSYY and CDR2 QGS. V was cut by 0 bases and J by 0 bases, with 23 bases left in between. The CDR3 sequence is 20 residues long. For the CDR3, the DNA is TGTGCTCTTGGGGAACTAAGGGCAATGGCAACAAACCAGTACACCGATAAACTCATCTTT. Translating gives CALGELRAMATNQYTDKLIF.

This chain links TRDV1 with TRDJ1; D is unclear. The CDR3 is made up of 15 amino acids. Germline V gives CDR1 TSWWSYY, CDR2 QGS. V was pared by 3 bases and J by 0 bases, with 11 bases between. The CDR3 DNA reads as TGTGCTCTTGGGGATGAACGTCCGTACACCGATAAACTCATCTTT. It specifies CALGDERPYTDKLIF.

J is TRDJ2 and V is TRDV1, with 9 bases matching TRDD3. Trimming at V came to 3 bases and at J to 6 bases, leaving 11 bases not matched to a gene. Germline V gives CDR1 TSWWSYY, CDR2 QGS. There are 17 residues in the CDR3. The CDR3, as DNA: TGTGCTCTTGGGGATAACGGGGGATACAGGCGGGCAGCACAACTCTTCTTT. Residues: CALGDNGGYRRAAQLFF.